Reported below is one TCR beta chain. What this receptor recognizes is not known. The record has no base qualities; no much larger clone is one base away. The record originates from a study of OX40 agonist ivuxolimab in advanced cancers. With regard to the full study: The costimulatory receptor OX40 (CD134) was targeted by ivuxolimab, a fully human IgG2 agonistic monoclonal antibody. Intravenous ivuxolimab was administered to patients every 2 weeks at six dose levels: 0.01, 0.1, 0.3, 1.5, 3 and 10 mg/kg. Among the 52 dose-escalation patients, around 19 had hepatocellular carcinoma, roughly 15 melanoma, 9 renal cell carcinoma and 9 head and neck cancer. The dose-escalation cohort was about 83% male with a mean age of roughly 60 years, ranging from about 23 to 85. Prior anti-PD-1, anti-PD-L1 or anti-CTLA-4 therapy was permitted, and checkpoint inhibitors had been received by 30% to 40% of dose-escalation patients. Partial responses occurred in three dose-escalation patients, of whom one had hepatocellular carcinoma and two had cutaneous melanoma. Peripheral TCRbeta sequencing was intended to test whether TCR sequence diversity was altered and clonal T-cell expansion was caused by ivuxolimab. The paper reports the monotherapy dose-escalation portion (N of about 50 patients) of the phase I ivuxolimab trial. Overall study outcomes, separate from this receptor: The antigen specificity of the clonally expanded peripheral T cells was not determined. After ivuxolimab, expanded clones were on average more numerous among CD8+ T cells than among CD4+ T cells. Low levels of normalized T-cell clonal expansion were also shown by some nonresponding patients. Partial responders in the 0.1-3.0 mg/kg groups had among the lowest normalized peripheral clonal expansion, especially among CD8+ T cells. At doses of 0.1 to 3.0 mg/kg, clonal expansion of both CD4+ and CD8+ T cells in blood was seen between baseline and week 6.

To sequence the TCRbeta CDR3 region, genomic DNA was isolated from the sorted cells. The immunoSEQ Assay was used for sequencing of TCRbeta CDR3 regions. The clones in this table, taken by TCRdb from immuneACCESS, are in-frame only. Not every clone is retained; where verified, under half of the shortfall comes from an unresolved V gene, and the cause of the rest is unknown. The sample table shows some 73,000 clones, and about 90% are seen once. The ten largest clones add up to 0.7% to 1% of the sample. Patients with a history of autoimmune disease or receiving systemic immunosuppression were excluded from the trial. Peripheral blood for TCR sequencing was collected from all dose cohorts at baseline, on cycle 4 day 1, and on cycle 7 day 1. The samples were taken from a phase I, first-in-human, multicenter, open-label dose-escalation trial of ivuxolimab. Adults with locally advanced or metastatic melanoma, renal cell carcinoma, hepatocellular carcinoma or head and neck squamous cell carcinoma were enrolled in the trial. Before TCR sequencing, CD4+ and CD8+ T cells were separately sorted from peripheral blood.

The sample in question was CD4+ or CD8+ T cells sorted from blood, obtained in a trial of the OX40 agonist ivuxolimab. This clonotype was sampled from an adult with an advanced solid tumor such as melanoma, head and neck, liver or kidney cancer.

The base sequence is TGTGCCAGCAGCGCGCGACAGGGAAAGAAGTTGGGAGGCTACACCTTC. This is translated as CASSARQGKKLGGYTF. Recombination linked TRBV7-9 to TRBJ1-2, with TRBD1 identical over 7 junction bases. The germline V gene (reference sequence) specifies SEHNR as CDR1 and FQNEAQ as CDR2. The CDR3 numbers 16 residues from cysteine through phenylalanine. Here the CDR3 DNA is all that survives: 48 bases in frame from base 1. Here V drops 5 bases and J drops 8 bases, and the junction holds 17 bases not matched to any gene.